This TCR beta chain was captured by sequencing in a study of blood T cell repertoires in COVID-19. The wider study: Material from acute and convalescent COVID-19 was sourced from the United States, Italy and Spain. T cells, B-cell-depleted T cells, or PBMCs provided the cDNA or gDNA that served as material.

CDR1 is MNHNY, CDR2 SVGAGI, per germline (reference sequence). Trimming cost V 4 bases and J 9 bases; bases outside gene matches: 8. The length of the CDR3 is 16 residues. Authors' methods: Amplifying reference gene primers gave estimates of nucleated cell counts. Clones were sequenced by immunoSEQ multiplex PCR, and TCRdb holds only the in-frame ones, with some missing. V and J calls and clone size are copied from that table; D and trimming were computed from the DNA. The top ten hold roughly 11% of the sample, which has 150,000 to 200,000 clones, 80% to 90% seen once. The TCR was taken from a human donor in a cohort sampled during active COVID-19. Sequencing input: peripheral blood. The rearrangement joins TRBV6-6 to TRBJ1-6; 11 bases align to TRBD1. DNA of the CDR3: TGTGCCAGCAGTTCCCCGGACAGGGGGCTCGGTTCACCCCTCCACTTT. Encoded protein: CASSSPDRGLGSPLHF.